These T cell receptor beta chains were read from a single sample in a study of lymphopenia after photon versus proton radiotherapy. The data were produced by immunoSEQ multiplex PCR, yet TCRdb's version contains in-frame clones alone and is incomplete. The data contain tens of thousands of clones, about four fifths of them singletons. The specimen comprised peripheral blood, sampled from a patient treated with proton-based radiotherapy. The receptors stem from a man aged 55 to 70 with pancreatic cancer. Both conserved end residues are part of each CDR3. Each record gives: J gene, D gene, clone size, V gene, CDR3 DNA, CDR3 protein. A D gene is named only where the DNA matches it firmly. Rows may omit the clone size; those that give it use once, few, many or a size class.

TRBJ2-1 | TRBD2 | NA | TRBV30 | TGTGCCTGGAACGGACTAGCGGGAGGGGTATCCTACAATGAGCAGTTCTTC | CAWNGLAGGVSYNEQFF
TRBJ2-2 | NA | few | TRBV10-3 | TGTGCCATCAGCTTAAAGACCGGGGAGCTGTTTTTT | CAISLKTGELFF
TRBJ2-7 | NA | NA | TRBV19 | TGTGCCTCAGTATCCCCAGGGGAGTCCTACGAGCAGTACTTC | CASVSPGESYEQYF
TRBJ2-2 | TRBD1 | NA | TRBV5-5 | TGTGCCAGCAGTTGGACGACAGGGCCGAACACCGGGGAGCTGTTTTTT | CASSWTTGPNTGELFF
TRBJ1-5 | NA | NA | TRBV28 | TGTGCCAGCAGGGTCGGACAGTTCAATCAGCCCCAGCATTTT | CASRVGQFNQPQHF
TRBJ2-3 | TRBD2 | NA | TRBV11-2 | TGTGCCAGCAGCTTACTGCTGACTAGCGGCTACACAGATACGCAGTATTTT | CASSLLLTSGYTDTQYF
TRBJ2-3 | NA | NA | TRBV27 | TGTGCCAGCAGTTTTCAGGGTGCAGATACGCAGTATTTT | CASSFQGADTQYF
TRBJ2-1 | NA | NA | TRBV7-2 | TGTGTCAGCAGCTCCCTTCTGACTAGGAATGAGCAGTTCTTC | CVSSSLLTRNEQFF
TRBJ2-3 | NA | NA | TRBV2 | TGTGCCAGCTCTCCTGTAATACTGCGACCCCACACAGATACGCAGTATTTT | CASSPVILRPHTDTQYF
TRBJ2-5 | TRBD2 | few | TRBV9 | TGTGCCAGCAGCGTAGGGAGCGGGGTAGTTGTTGAGACCCAGTACTTC | CASSVGSGVVVETQYF
TRBJ2-7 | NA | NA | TRBV20-1 | TGCAGTGCTAACAGTATCTACGAGCAGTACTTC | CSANSIYEQYF
TRBJ2-7 | TRBD1 | once | TRBV29-1 | TGCAGCGTCCCTTCAGGACAGGCTGCGGCCGAGCAGTACTTC | CSVPSGQAAAEQYF
TRBJ2-3 | NA | NA | TRBV7-2 | TGTGCCAGCAGCTTAGTGTTCGACTGGACAGATACGCAGTATTTT | CASSLVFDWTDTQYF
TRBJ2-2 | NA | few | TRBV7-3 | TGTGCCAGCAGCTTCTGGCGGACCGGGGAGCTGTTTTTT | CASSFWRTGELFF
TRBJ1-2 | NA | NA | TRBV4-2 | TGTGCCAGCAGCCAAGATATCCGGAGGAGTGGCTACACCTTC | CASSQDIRRSGYTF
TRBJ2-7 | NA | NA | TRBV28 | TGTGCCAGCAGCAGGCAATTTCCCGTCTCCTACGAGCAGTACTTC | CASSRQFPVSYEQYF
TRBJ2-2 | NA | NA | TRBV14 | TGTGCCAGCAGCCGAAGTTTAGGAACCGGGGAGCTGTTTTTT | CASSRSLGTGELFF
TRBJ1-2 | NA | NA | TRBV22-1 | TGTCCTGGGAGCGCTGAAGCGAGAAAGACCTATGGCTATACCTTC | CPGSAEARKTYGYTF
TRBJ2-2 | NA | NA | TRBV7-9 | TGTGCCAGCAGCTTAGCACGGACGAACACCGGGGAGCTGTTTTTT | CASSLARTNTGELFF
TRBJ2-3 | TRBD1 | NA | TRBV28 | TGTGCCAGCAGTTCTTTTACAGGGGGCGCCGGGGCCTGGCCTTCTTTT | CASSSFTGGAGAWPSF
TRBJ2-3 | TRBD2 | NA | TRBV11-2 | TGTGCCAGCAGCTTAGCCTGGGCTAGCGGTACCACAGATACGCAGTATTTT | CASSLAWASGTTDTQYF
TRBJ2-7 | NA | NA | TRBV28 | TGTGCCAGCAGCCCCCCGAGTCAGTCCCAGTACTTC | CASSPPSQSQYF
TRBJ2-7 | TRBD2 | NA | TRBV27 | TGTGCCAGCAGTAGTAGCGGGAGAGACGAGCAGTACTTC | CASSSSGRDEQYF
TRBJ2-1 | NA | NA | TRBV5-4 | TGTGCCAGCAGCTTGGTGGCCAGCTTTGAGCAGTTCTTC | CASSLVASFEQFF
TRBJ1-1 | NA | few | TRBV18 | TGTGCCAGCTCACCATCAGGTGAAGCTTTCTTT | CASSPSGEAFF
TRBJ2-3 | NA | NA | TRBV7-9 | TGTGCCAGCAGCTCTCGGACGGGGAGCACAGATACGCAGTATTTT | CASSSRTGSTDTQYF
TRBJ2-5 | NA | NA | TRBV11-2 | TGTGCCAGCAGCTTAGACTATAGGACCCAGTACTTC | CASSLDYRTQYF
TRBJ1-2 | NA | NA | TRBV28 | TGTGCCAGCAGTTGGGGCAGGAATGGCTACACCTTC | CASSWGRNGYTF
TRBJ2-5 | NA | NA | TRBV27 | TGTGCCAGCAGTTTACACCTAGAGACCCAGTACTTC | CASSLHLETQYF
TRBJ2-2 | NA | NA | TRBV19 | TGTGCCAGTAGTATCCAGGGGAACACCGGGGAGCTGTTTTTT | CASSIQGNTGELFF
TRBJ2-3 | TRBD1 | few | TRBV15 | TGTGCCACCAGCAGAGAAGCAGGGGGAATAGATACGCAGTATTTT | CATSREAGGIDTQYF
TRBJ1-5 | NA | few | TRBV5-1 | TGCGCCAGCAGCTTGGGGGCAGGGCAGAGCAATCAGCCCCAGCATTTT | CASSLGAGQSNQPQHF
TRBJ2-7 | TRBD1 | NA | TRBV13 | TGTGCCAGCAGCTGGAACAGGGGGCGTATAGACTTC | CASSWNRGRIDF
TRBJ2-3 | NA | NA | TRBV19 | TGTGCCAGTAGTATCGGGTCAGGGACGGGAGATACGCAGTATTTT | CASSIGSGTGDTQYF
TRBJ1-6 | NA | NA | TRBV4-3 | TGCGCCAGCAGCCAAGGAGGCTCCGGCAGGTCACCCCTCCACTTT | CASSQGGSGRSPLHF
TRBJ1-1 | NA | NA | TRBV28 | TGTGCCAGCAGTTTGGTCGGTCAGGGAGTGGCTTTCTTT | CASSLVGQGVAFF
TRBJ1-2 | NA | NA | TRBV29-1 | TGCAGCGTACCGGGCTCTGGGGTAGGCTACACCTTC | CSVPGSGVGYTF
TRBJ2-7 | NA | NA | TRBV6-6 | TGTGCCACCAGTATTCTCGGCTCTGGCGACGAGCAGTACTTC | CATSILGSGDEQYF
TRBJ1-1 | NA | NA | TRBV5-6 | TGTGCCAGCAGCTACGATCTAGGAGGGGACACTGAAGCTTTCTTT | CASSYDLGGDTEAFF
TRBJ1-3 | NA | NA | TRBV5-5 | TGTGCCAGCAGCTCAAGGGACGGAGGACCAAACACCATATATTTT | CASSSRDGGPNTIYF